These 25 T cell receptor beta chains came from one sample sequenced in a study of monozygotic twins with inflammatory bowel disease. After re-calling the 5' RACE reads, TCRdb lists one entry per CDR3 protein, DNA absent. The repertoire table contains roughly 300,000 distinct CDR3 sequences. The sample taken for sequencing was blood. Every receptor here comes from a human donor with ulcerative colitis or Crohn's disease, or a healthy co-twin of an affected twin (not recorded which).

The J gene is TRBJ1-2, the V gene TRBV5-1; TCRdb designates TRBD1, a call that cannot be tested without DNA. CDR1 and CDR2 (germline): SGHRS, YFSETQ. The CDR3 extends over 14 amino acids. The CDR3: CASSLVGTGLGYTF.

The chain links TRBV6-2 or TRBV6-3 to TRBJ2-1; TCRdb's D gene call, TRBD2, goes unchecked for lack of DNA. The CDR3 is 15 residues long. The germline gives CDR1 MNHEY, CDR2 SVGEGT. The CDR3 protein is CASSLTRTSYNEQFF.

The chain has TRBV19 and TRBJ1-1. The CDR3 is 15 residues long. The germline CDR1 and CDR2 sequences are LNHDA and SQIVND (reference sequence). The CDR3 reads CASSSRTGSNTEAFF.

V and J are TRBV9 and TRBJ2-1; TCRdb names TRBD2, which stays unverified in the absence of DNA. Germline V gives CDR1 SGDLS, CDR2 YYNGEE. The CDR3 runs 16 residues. The CDR3 region is CASSVVAAGVGGEQFF.

The chain is built from TRBV7-9 and TRBJ1-4. Germline values: CDR1 SEHNR, CDR2 FQNEAQ (reference sequence). CDR3 length equals 13 residues. This chain's CDR3 is CASSFEDREKLFF.

The chain joins TRBV7-2 to TRBJ2-7; the TCRdb call, TRBD2, lacks DNA for checking. This CDR3 region has 13 residues. Germline assignment: CDR1 SGHTA and CDR2 FQGNSA. CDR3 residues: CASSMGPKREQYF.

This chain links TRBV6-2 or TRBV6-3 with TRBJ2-2. The V gene's germline CDR1 is MNHEY and CDR2 SVGEGT. This CDR3 is 12 amino acids long. CDR3 loop: CAIQHGAGELFF.

The rearrangement links TRBV12-3 or TRBV12-4 to TRBJ2-1; TCRdb's assignment of TRBD1 cannot be checked, as there is no DNA. The length of the CDR3 is 12 residues. The CDR3 sequence is CASTLRGHEQFF.

V usage is TRBV5-4 and J usage is TRBJ2-7; the TCRdb D gene call, TRBD1, has no DNA to confirm it. This CDR3 has 14 residues. Per germline, CDR1 SGHNT and CDR2 YYREEE (reference sequence). The CDR3 here is CASSLGPQGYEQYF.

The rearrangement joins TRBV6-1 to TRBJ2-7; TCRdb designates TRBD1, a call that cannot be tested without DNA. Germline V CDR1 and CDR2: MNHNS, SASEGT. The CDR3 extends over 13 amino acids. CDR3 residues: CASSEVTGDEQYF.

V is TRBV5-1 and J is TRBJ2-7; TCRdb reports TRBD2, a call that lacks DNA to check it against. Germline CDR1 reads SGHRS; CDR2 reads YFSETQ. CDR3 length equals 12 residues. The CDR3 sequence is CASSFPSDEQYF.

The chain is built from TRBV7-8 and TRBJ2-7; TCRdb proposes TRBD2, but this gene call is untestable without DNA. Germline V gene sequence: CDR1 SGHVS, CDR2 FQNEAQ. This CDR3 is built from 15 residues. This CDR3 is CASSFTSGSSYEQYF.

V gene TRBV24-1 combines with J gene TRBJ1-2. Per germline, CDR1 KGHDR and CDR2 SFDVKD. The CDR3 length is 13 residues. The CDR3 reads CATSDSNNYGYTF.

The genes are TRBV6-2 or TRBV6-3 and TRBJ1-1. This CDR3 is 13 amino acids long. Germline V gene sequence: CDR1 MNHEY, CDR2 SVGEGT. The CDR3 is CASSYGGRTEAFF.

V gene TRBV5-4 combines with J gene TRBJ2-2. This CDR3 contains 16 residues. Germline V gives CDR1 SGHNT, CDR2 YYREEE (reference sequence). The CDR3 loop reads CASSLVGSLRTGELFF.

The chain couples TRBV24-1 to TRBJ2-7. Germline V gene lookup returns CDR1 KGHDR and CDR2 SFDVKD. CDR3 length: 12 residues. CDR3 sequence: CATSDGLYEQYF.

The J gene is TRBJ2-1, the V gene TRBV5-4; TCRdb selects TRBD1, and the lack of DNA leaves this call unchecked. The CDR3 is made up of 15 amino acids. Germline V CDR1 and CDR2: SGHNT, YYREEE (reference sequence). This CDR3 is CASRPGGVSYNEQFF.

The chain combines TRBV27 with TRBJ1-5; TCRdb gives TRBD1 as the D gene, but with no DNA this cannot be confirmed. Germline V CDR1 and CDR2: MNHEY, SMNVEV (reference sequence). The CDR3 runs 16 residues. CDR3 region: CASSLSRGVSNQPQHF.

The chain combines TRBV28 with TRBJ1-6. The CDR3 length is 14 residues. CDR1 is MDHEN and CDR2 is SYDVKM in the germline V gene. The CDR3 loop is CASRVLVGNSPLHF.

V and J are TRBV4-2 and TRBJ2-5. The CDR3 sequence is 12 residues long. From germline, CDR1 is LGHNA and CDR2 YNFKEQ. Here the CDR3 reads CASSQHEETQYF.

The chain couples TRBV29-1 to TRBJ2-7; with no DNA, the TCRdb D assignment of TRBD2 cannot be verified. Germline V CDR1 and CDR2: SQVTM, ANQGSEA. CDR3 length: 15 residues. CDR3 region: CSVASPRTSVSEQYF.

The chain is built from TRBV6-2 or TRBV6-3 and TRBJ2-3; TCRdb reports TRBD1, a call that lacks DNA to check it against. The germline V gene encodes CDR1 MNHEY and CDR2 SVGEGT. The CDR3 runs to 15 residues. The CDR3 loop reads CASSFGTGVTDTQYF.

The chain couples TRBV10-3 to TRBJ1-4; TCRdb calls TRBD1, which cannot be checked without DNA. CDR1 is ENHRY, CDR2 SYGVKD, per germline. The CDR3 consists of 15 residues. Here the CDR3 reads CAISRGLALNEKLFF.

The J gene is TRBJ2-1, the V gene TRBV9. The CDR3 length is 15 residues. Germline V gene sequence: CDR1 SGDLS, CDR2 YYNGEE. CDR3 region: CASTPAGDSYNEQFF. Variable domain in full (rest from reference TRBV9 and TRBJ2-1): DSGVTQTPKHLITATGQRVTLRCSPRSGDLSVYWYQQSLDQGLQFLIQYYNGEERAKGNILERFSAQQFPDLHSELNLSSLELGDSALYFCASTPAGDSYNEQFFGPGTRLTVL.

V is TRBV5-6 and J is TRBJ1-3. Germline loops: CDR1 SGHDT, CDR2 YYEEEE. The CDR3 sequence is 15 residues long. CDR3: CASSLGRFSGNTIYF.